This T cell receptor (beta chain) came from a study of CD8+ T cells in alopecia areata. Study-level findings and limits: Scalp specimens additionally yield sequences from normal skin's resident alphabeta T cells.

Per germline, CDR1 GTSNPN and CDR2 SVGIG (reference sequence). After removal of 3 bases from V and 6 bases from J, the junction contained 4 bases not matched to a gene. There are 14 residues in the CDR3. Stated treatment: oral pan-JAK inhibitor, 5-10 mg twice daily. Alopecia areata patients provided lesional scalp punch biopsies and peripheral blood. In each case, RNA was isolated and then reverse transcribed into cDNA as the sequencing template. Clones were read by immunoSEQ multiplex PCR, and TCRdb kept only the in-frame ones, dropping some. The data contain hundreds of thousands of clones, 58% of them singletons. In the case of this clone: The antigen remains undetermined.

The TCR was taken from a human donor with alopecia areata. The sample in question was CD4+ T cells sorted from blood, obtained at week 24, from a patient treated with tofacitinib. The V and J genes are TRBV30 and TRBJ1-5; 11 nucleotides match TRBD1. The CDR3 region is CAWSPGTGGQPQHF. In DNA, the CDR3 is TGTGCCTGGAGCCCCGGGACAGGGGGTCAGCCCCAGCATTTT.